This T cell receptor beta chain came from a study of beta chain features in type 1 diabetes. This clone was detected only a few times. This CDR3 is built from 11 residues. Germline values: CDR1 SGHDT, CDR2 YYEEEE. Deletions cut 5 bases from V and 3 bases from J, with 3 bases between. Expressed TCRB transcripts were sequenced because the isolated RNA had all been reverse transcribed beforehand. Libraries were prepared by immunoSEQ multiplex PCR; TCRdb keeps only in-frame clonotypes and omits some of them. The sample includes around 430,000 clones, approximately 30% of them seen just once. Heparinised blood was drawn once per donor, averaging roughly 110 mL.

The specimen sequenced was naive CD4+ T cells from blood. The source is a man aged 18 to 30 in good health. The rearrangement uses TRBV5-6 and TRBJ2-1; D is undetermined. The CDR3 bases are TGTGCCAGCAGAGGCTACAATGAGCAGTTCTTC. Translating it yields CASRGYNEQFF.